These T cell receptor beta chains were read from a single sample in a study of technical replicates of blood from a handful of donors. Sequencing used immunoSEQ multiplex PCR; TCRdb keeps in-frame clones, though not all of them. In the table there are about 48,000 clones, 80% to 95% of which are singletons. Sample: PBMCs. The receptors here all came from a human donor in good health. Some clones in this sample may be carry-over from other donors' samples. CDR3s include the opening cysteine and the closing phenylalanine or tryptophan. Fields, in order: V gene, D gene, clone size, J gene, CDR3 DNA, CDR3 protein. The D gene is left open where the match is weak. Some rows mark clone size as missing; the rest say once, few, many or name a class of expanded clone.

V gene: TRBV7-9
D gene: NA
clone size: once
J gene: TRBJ1-1
CDR3 DNA: TGTGCCAGCAGCTTCGGAGGGTACACTGAAGCTTTCTTT
CDR3 protein: CASSFGGYTEAFF

V gene: TRBV5-1
D gene: TRBD2
clone size: NA
J gene: TRBJ2-5
CDR3 DNA: TGCGCCAGCAGCTTGACTAGCGGGATAGGGACCCAGTACTTC
CDR3 protein: CASSLTSGIGTQYF

V gene: TRBV4-1
D gene: NA
clone size: NA
J gene: TRBJ2-7
CDR3 DNA: TGCGCCAGCAGCCAAGATAGGGGCTGGGCGTACGAGCAGTACTTC
CDR3 protein: CASSQDRGWAYEQYF

V gene: TRBV7-6
D gene: TRBD1
clone size: medium-sized
J gene: TRBJ1-3
CDR3 DNA: TGTGCCAGCAGCTCCGAACAGGGGGCTTCTGGAAACACCATATATTTT
CDR3 protein: CASSSEQGASGNTIYF

V gene: TRBV7-2
D gene: NA
clone size: NA
J gene: TRBJ2-5
CDR3 DNA: TGTGCCAGCAGCCTCATCCGGGGTGTGGGCGAGACCCAGTACTTC
CDR3 protein: CASSLIRGVGETQYF

V gene: TRBV29-1
D gene: NA
clone size: NA
J gene: TRBJ2-1
CDR3 DNA: TGCAGCGTTGCCCTAGCCTCGAGGGAGCAGTTCTTC
CDR3 protein: CSVALASREQFF

V gene: TRBV5-1
D gene: NA
clone size: NA
J gene: TRBJ2-7
CDR3 DNA: TGCGCCAGCAGCTTGACGGGACCGCGGGGCGAGCAGTACTTC
CDR3 protein: CASSLTGPRGEQYF

V gene: TRBV7-8
D gene: TRBD1
clone size: NA
J gene: TRBJ1-6
CDR3 DNA: TGTGCCAGCAGCTCCGGGACAGGGGGAGTTAATTCACCCCTCCACTTT
CDR3 protein: CASSSGTGGVNSPLHF

V gene: TRBV5-1
D gene: TRBD1
clone size: once
J gene: TRBJ2-2
CDR3 DNA: TGCGCCAGCAGCTCAACCCGGACAGGGGGTGAGGCCGGGGAGCTGTTTTTT
CDR3 protein: CASSSTRTGGEAGELFF

V gene: TRBV11-3
D gene: TRBD1
clone size: NA
J gene: TRBJ2-7
CDR3 DNA: TGTGCCAGCAGCTTTTCCGGGACAGGGGGCAGCGAGCAGTACTTC
CDR3 protein: CASSFSGTGGSEQYF

V gene: TRBV6-1
D gene: TRBD2
clone size: NA
J gene: TRBJ2-7
CDR3 DNA: TGTGCCAGCAGCGAAGGCAGCGGGAGCTCCTACGAGCAGTACTTC
CDR3 protein: CASSEGSGSSYEQYF

V gene: TRBV7-2
D gene: TRBD2
clone size: NA
J gene: TRBJ2-4
CDR3 DNA: TGTGCCAGCCAAGCGGGAGGATCCAAAAACATTCAGTACTTC
CDR3 protein: CASQAGGSKNIQYF

V gene: TRBV7-3
D gene: NA
clone size: few
J gene: TRBJ2-1
CDR3 DNA: TGTGCCAGCAGCTTAATCGCCGGAGACGGGGGGCCCTCCTACAATGAGCAGTTCTTC
CDR3 protein: CASSLIAGDGGPSYNEQFF

V gene: TRBV5-1
D gene: NA
clone size: NA
J gene: TRBJ2-7
CDR3 DNA: TGCGCCAGCAGCTTGGGCCCATCGGAGTACGAGCAGTACTTC
CDR3 protein: CASSLGPSEYEQYF

V gene: TRBV7-2
D gene: TRBD2
clone size: NA
J gene: TRBJ2-5
CDR3 DNA: TGTGCCAGCAGCTTTAGCGGGAGGGAGACCCAGTACTTC
CDR3 protein: CASSFSGRETQYF

V gene: TRBV18
D gene: TRBD2
clone size: NA
J gene: TRBJ2-1
CDR3 DNA: TGTGCCAGCACCTTAGCGGGAGATCTCAATGAGCAGTTCTTC
CDR3 protein: CASTLAGDLNEQFF

V gene: TRBV6-5
D gene: TRBD1
clone size: NA
J gene: TRBJ1-2
CDR3 DNA: TGTGCCAGCAGCCGTGACAGGGTCGATGGCTACACCTTC
CDR3 protein: CASSRDRVDGYTF

V gene: TRBV7-2
D gene: TRBD1
clone size: NA
J gene: TRBJ2-1
CDR3 DNA: TGTGCCAGCAGCTTAGCGGTGACAGGGGGCAATGAGCAGTTCTTC
CDR3 protein: CASSLAVTGGNEQFF

V gene: TRBV27
D gene: TRBD2
clone size: once
J gene: TRBJ2-1
CDR3 DNA: TGTGCCAGCAGTTACGGGACTAGCGGGAGGGCCGGAGTTCGGTATGAGCAGTTCTTC
CDR3 protein: CASSYGTSGRAGVRYEQFF

V gene: TRBV5-1
D gene: NA
clone size: NA
J gene: TRBJ1-1
CDR3 DNA: TGCGCCAGCAGCTTGGCAGGGTACACTGAAGCTTTCTTT
CDR3 protein: CASSLAGYTEAFF

V gene: TRBV9
D gene: TRBD2
clone size: NA
J gene: TRBJ2-1
CDR3 DNA: TGTGCCAGCAGCGTAGGGTTTAGGGGACTAGCGGGAGGGCCTTCGATCATCGAGCAGTTCTTC
CDR3 protein: CASSVGFRGLAGGPSIIEQFF

V gene: TRBV1
D gene: NA
clone size: NA
J gene: TRBJ1-1
CDR3 DNA: TGCACCAGCAGCCCCCTCACTACTGAAGCTTTCTTT
CDR3 protein: CTSSPLTTEAFF

V gene: TRBV6-4
D gene: TRBD2
clone size: NA
J gene: TRBJ2-1
CDR3 DNA: TGTGCCAGCAGTGACTCGGGGACTAGCGAAGTAAGTGAGCAGTTCTTC
CDR3 protein: CASSDSGTSEVSEQFF

V gene: TRBV10-2
D gene: NA
clone size: NA
J gene: TRBJ2-3
CDR3 DNA: TGCGCCAGCAGTGAGAGGGGCGTGGCGGAGACAGATACGCAGTATTTT
CDR3 protein: CASSERGVAETDTQYF

V gene: TRBV7-2
D gene: NA
clone size: NA
J gene: TRBJ2-3
CDR3 DNA: TGTGCCAGCAGCGAACGGGATACGCCGCAGTATTTT
CDR3 protein: CASSERDTPQYF

V gene: TRBV4-2
D gene: NA
clone size: NA
J gene: TRBJ2-2
CDR3 DNA: TGTGCCAGCAGCCGTGATCATCTCGGGGGAGTGGGGGAGCTGTTTTTT
CDR3 protein: CASSRDHLGGVGELFF

V gene: TRBV13
D gene: NA
clone size: NA
J gene: TRBJ1-2
CDR3 DNA: TGTGCCAGCAGCTCCAGGGTCTATGGCTACACCTTC
CDR3 protein: CASSSRVYGYTF

V gene: TRBV4-1
D gene: NA
clone size: NA
J gene: TRBJ2-5
CDR3 DNA: TGCGCCAGCAGCCAAGATCGAGAGACCCAGTACTTC
CDR3 protein: CASSQDRETQYF

V gene: TRBV5-1
D gene: TRBD1
clone size: NA
J gene: TRBJ2-1
CDR3 DNA: TGCGCCAGCAGCTTTAGTTTGGGACAGCACAATGAGCAGTTCTTC
CDR3 protein: CASSFSLGQHNEQFF

V gene: TRBV7-9
D gene: NA
clone size: NA
J gene: TRBJ2-3
CDR3 DNA: TGTGCCAGCAGCCCTGGGGGGACCGCAGATACGCAGTATTTT
CDR3 protein: CASSPGGTADTQYF

V gene: TRBV4-3
D gene: TRBD1
clone size: NA
J gene: TRBJ1-2
CDR3 DNA: TGCGCCAGCAGCCAAGGGGCCGGACAGGGTGTACGTGGCTACACCTTC
CDR3 protein: CASSQGAGQGVRGYTF

V gene: TRBV5-1
D gene: NA
clone size: NA
J gene: TRBJ2-7
CDR3 DNA: TGCGCCAGCAGCCCTCTCTACGAGCAGTACTTC
CDR3 protein: CASSPLYEQYF

V gene: TRBV5-1
D gene: NA
clone size: NA
J gene: TRBJ2-1
CDR3 DNA: TGCGCCAGCAACCCCGAAGGGGCTGAATGGGACAATGAGCAGTTCTTC
CDR3 protein: CASNPEGAEWDNEQFF

V gene: TRBV6-6
D gene: NA
clone size: NA
J gene: TRBJ1-3
CDR3 DNA: TGTGCCAGCAGTTTCCCGCAGGGGAAGGCTGGAAACACCATATATTTT
CDR3 protein: CASSFPQGKAGNTIYF

V gene: TRBV6-5
D gene: NA
clone size: NA
J gene: TRBJ1-4
CDR3 DNA: TGTGCCAGCAGTTACCGGGGGTCAACTAATGAAAAACTGTTTTTT
CDR3 protein: CASSYRGSTNEKLFF

V gene: TRBV19
D gene: TRBD2
clone size: NA
J gene: TRBJ2-7
CDR3 DNA: TGTGCCAGTAGTATAGGTCGCGGGAGCTACGAGCAGTACTTC
CDR3 protein: CASSIGRGSYEQYF

V gene: TRBV7-9
D gene: NA
clone size: NA
J gene: TRBJ1-1
CDR3 DNA: TGTGCCAGCAGCTTAGTGGTCGAGGTCCGAGCTTTCTTT
CDR3 protein: CASSLVVEVRAFF

V gene: TRBV4-2
D gene: TRBD1
clone size: NA
J gene: TRBJ1-2
CDR3 DNA: TGTGCCAGCAGCCACATAGACAGGGGGCGGAATATATTTAGTCTTGGCTATGGCTACACCTTC
CDR3 protein: CASSHIDRGRNIFSLGYGYTF

V gene: TRBV7-8
D gene: TRBD1
clone size: once
J gene: TRBJ1-2
CDR3 DNA: TGTGCCAGCAGCTCCGGGACAGGGGCGATCATCTATGGCTACACCTTC
CDR3 protein: CASSSGTGAIIYGYTF

V gene: TRBV7-9
D gene: NA
clone size: NA
J gene: TRBJ1-1
CDR3 DNA: TGTGCCAGCAGCTGGGTGTGGTCGGGAACGAACACTGAAGCTTTCTTT
CDR3 protein: CASSWVWSGTNTEAFF

V gene: TRBV5-1
D gene: TRBD1
clone size: once
J gene: TRBJ2-3
CDR3 DNA: TGCGCCAGCAGCGGGGGGACAGGGGAAACAGATACGCAGTATTTT
CDR3 protein: CASSGGTGETDTQYF